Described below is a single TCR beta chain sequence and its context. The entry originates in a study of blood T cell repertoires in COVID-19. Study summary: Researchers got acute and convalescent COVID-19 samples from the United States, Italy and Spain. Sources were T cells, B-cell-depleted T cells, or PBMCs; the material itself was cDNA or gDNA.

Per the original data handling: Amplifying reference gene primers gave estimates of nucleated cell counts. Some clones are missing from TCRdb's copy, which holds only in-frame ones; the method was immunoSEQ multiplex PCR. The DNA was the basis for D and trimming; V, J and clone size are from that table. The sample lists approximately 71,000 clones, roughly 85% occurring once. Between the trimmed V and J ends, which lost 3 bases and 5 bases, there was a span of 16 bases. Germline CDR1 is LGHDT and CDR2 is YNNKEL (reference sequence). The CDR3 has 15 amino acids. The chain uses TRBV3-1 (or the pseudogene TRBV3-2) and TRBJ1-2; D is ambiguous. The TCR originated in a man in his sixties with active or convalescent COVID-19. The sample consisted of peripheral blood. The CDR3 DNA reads TGTGCCAGCAGCCAGCAAATGACGGAGAAGTATGGCTACACCTTC. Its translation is CASSQQMTEKYGYTF.